The next 7 T cell receptor beta chains were all read from a single sample in a study of shared clonotypes between healthy human individuals. Method: immunoSEQ multiplex PCR; TCRdb's copy keeps in-frame clones and lacks some. This sample has 2.3 million or so clones, with 80% to 95% found just once. Sequenced: naive CD4+ T cells from PBMCs. Stated subset: CD45RA+ positively selected. These receptors originate from a man aged 18-30 years in good health. Some clones in this sample may be carry-over from other donors' samples.

This clone showed up just a few times. This sample also contains other DNA sequences that code for the same CDR3. The chain has TRBV4-2 and TRBJ1-5, with D perhaps matching TRBD1 (6 bases). Germline assignment: CDR1 LGHNA and CDR2 YNFKEQ. The CDR3 has 14 amino acids. V dropped 0 bases and J dropped 6 bases, with 9 bases sitting between them. The DNA of the CDR3 is TGTGCCAGCAGCCAAGAACAGGGCGGTCAGCCCCAGCATTTT. It is translated as CASSQEQGGQPQHF.

The genes are TRBV14 and TRBJ1-2; TRBD1 is a possible D gene (5 bases). Trimming removed 4 bases from V and 7 bases from J, with 19 bases in between. Germline CDR1 SGHDN, CDR2 FVKESK. CDR3 length: 15 amino acids. The CDR3 nucleotides are TGTGCCAGCAGCCGTTCCGGAGACAGTCTCGGTGGCTACACCTTC. Amino acids: CASSRSGDSLGGYTF.

DNA of the CDR3: TGTGCCAGCAGCGCCCCACTAGCGGGCAACAAAAACATTCAGTACTTC. It codes for CASSAPLAGNKNIQYF. This rearrangement joins TRBV28 to TRBJ2-4, with 9 bases aligning to TRBD2. The V and J ends lost 6 bases and 3 bases, in that order; junction bases with no gene match: 9. The CDR3 contains 16 residues. Per germline, CDR1 MDHEN and CDR2 SYDVKM.

The gene calls are TRBV6-5 and TRBJ2-2, with D perhaps TRBD1 (5 bases). V was shortened by 2 bases and J by 4 bases, with 11 bases between the two germline ends. The CDR3 has 15 amino acids. The germline V gene encodes CDR1 MNHEY and CDR2 SVGAGI. The CDR3, as DNA: TGTGCCAGCAGTTACGTCCAGGGATCCACCGGGGAGCTGTTTTTT. Protein sequence: CASSYVQGSTGELFF.

The genes are TRBV11-1 and TRBJ2-1; D uncertain. Trimming removed 7 bases from V and 5 bases from J, with 15 bases in between. Germline V CDR1 and CDR2: SGHAT, FQDESV (reference sequence). The CDR3 length is 14 residues. Here the CDR3 reads CASISIEQDNEQFF. The CDR3 DNA reads as TGTGCCAGCATCTCAATCGAGCAGGACAATGAGCAGTTCTTC.

The chain recombines TRBV19 with TRBJ1-1, with TRBD1 as a possible D gene (6 bases). Germline V gene data show CDR1 as LNHDA and CDR2 as SQIVND (reference sequence). Trimming stripped 5 bases from V and 6 bases from J, with 13 bases between. CDR3 length equals 13 residues. For the CDR3, the DNA is TGTGCCAGTAGTCGGAGGGACACCCCTGAAGCTTTCTTT. It codes for CASSRRDTPEAFF.

This chain uses TRBV30 with TRBJ1-5; possible D gene TRBD1, 6 bases. The CDR3 is made up of 15 amino acids. V lost 1 base and J lost 8, with 18 bases in between. The V gene's germline CDR1 is GTSNPN and CDR2 SVGIG (reference sequence). The CDR3, as DNA: TGTGCCTGGAGTGGGGGGGCTACAAAAAGAAAGCCCCAGCATTTT. Residues: CAWSGGATKRKPQHF.